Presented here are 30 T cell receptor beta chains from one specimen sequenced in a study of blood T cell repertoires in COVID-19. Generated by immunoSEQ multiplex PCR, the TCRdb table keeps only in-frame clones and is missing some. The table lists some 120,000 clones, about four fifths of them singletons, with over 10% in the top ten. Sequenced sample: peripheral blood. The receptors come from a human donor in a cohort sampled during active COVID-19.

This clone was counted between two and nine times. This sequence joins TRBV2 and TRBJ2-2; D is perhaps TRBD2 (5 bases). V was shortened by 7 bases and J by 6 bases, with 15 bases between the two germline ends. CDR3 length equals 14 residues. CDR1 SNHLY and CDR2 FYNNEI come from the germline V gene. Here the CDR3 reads CASMTEVLAGELFF. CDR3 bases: TGTGCCAGCATGACGGAGGTTCTTGCCGGGGAGCTGTTTTTT.

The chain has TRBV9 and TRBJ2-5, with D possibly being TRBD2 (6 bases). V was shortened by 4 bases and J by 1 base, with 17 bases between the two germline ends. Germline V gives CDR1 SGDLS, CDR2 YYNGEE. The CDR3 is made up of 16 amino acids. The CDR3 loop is CASSLGGAAPQETQYF. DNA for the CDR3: TGTGCCAGCAGCCTCGGCGGGGCGGCCCCCCAAGAGACCCAGTACTTC. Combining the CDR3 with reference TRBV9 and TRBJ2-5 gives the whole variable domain DSGVTQTPKHLITATGQRVTLRCSPRSGDLSVYWYQQSLDQGLQFLIQYYNGEERAKGNILERFSAQQFPDLHSELNLSSLELGDSALYFCASSLGGAAPQETQYFGPGTRLLVL.

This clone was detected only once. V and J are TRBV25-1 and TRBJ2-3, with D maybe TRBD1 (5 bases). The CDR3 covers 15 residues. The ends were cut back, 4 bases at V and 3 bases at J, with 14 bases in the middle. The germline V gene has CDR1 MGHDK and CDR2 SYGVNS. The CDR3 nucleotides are TGTGCCAGCAGTGGTGGCAGGGTCAGAACAGATACGCAGTATTTT. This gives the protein CASSGGRVRTDTQYF.

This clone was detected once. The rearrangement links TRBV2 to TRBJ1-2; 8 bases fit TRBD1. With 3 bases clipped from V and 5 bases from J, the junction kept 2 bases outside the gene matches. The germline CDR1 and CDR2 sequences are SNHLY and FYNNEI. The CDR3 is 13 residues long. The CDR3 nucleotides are TGTGCCAGCAGTGAGCAGGGGGCTTATGGCTACACCTTC. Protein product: CASSEQGAYGYTF.

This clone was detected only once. CDR3 DNA: TGTGCCATCAGCTCCTCCGGGACAGGGGGCCGAGATACGCAGTATTTT. The encoded protein is CAISSSGTGGRDTQYF. The chain uses TRBV10-3 and TRBJ2-3, with TRBD1 matching over 12 bases. The germline V gene encodes CDR1 ENHRY and CDR2 SYGVKD. V was clipped by 6 bases and J by 5 bases; unmatched bases: 9. The CDR3 is 16 residues long.

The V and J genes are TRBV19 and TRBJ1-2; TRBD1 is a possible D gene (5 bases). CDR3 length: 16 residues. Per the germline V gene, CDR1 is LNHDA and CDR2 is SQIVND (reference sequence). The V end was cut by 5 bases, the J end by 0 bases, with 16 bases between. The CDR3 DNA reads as TGTGCCAGTAGTCGGGGGACGGACTCATCTAACTATGGCTACACCTTC. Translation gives CASSRGTDSSNYGYTF.

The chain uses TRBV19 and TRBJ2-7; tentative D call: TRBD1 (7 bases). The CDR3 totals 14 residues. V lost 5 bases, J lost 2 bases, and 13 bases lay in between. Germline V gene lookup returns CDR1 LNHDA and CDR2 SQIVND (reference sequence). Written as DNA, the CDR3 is TGTGCCAGTAGTCCGTCAGGGGGGACCTACGAGCAGTACTTC. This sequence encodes CASSPSGGTYEQYF.

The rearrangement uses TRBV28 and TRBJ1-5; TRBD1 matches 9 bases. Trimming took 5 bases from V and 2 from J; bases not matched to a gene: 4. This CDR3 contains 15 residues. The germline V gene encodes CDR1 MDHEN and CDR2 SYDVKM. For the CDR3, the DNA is TGTGCCAGCAGTCCGGGACAGGGAGGCAATCAGCCCCAGCATTTT. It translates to CASSPGQGGNQPQHF.

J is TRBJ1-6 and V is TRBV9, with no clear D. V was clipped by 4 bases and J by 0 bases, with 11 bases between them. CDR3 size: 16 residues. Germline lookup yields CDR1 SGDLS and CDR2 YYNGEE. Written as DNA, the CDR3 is TGTGCCAGCAGCCCCCATCCGGGCTCCTATAATTCACCCCTCCACTTT. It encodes CASSPHPGSYNSPLHF.

The CDR3 here is CASSWGWREQETQYF. CDR3 coding DNA: TGTGCCAGCAGCTGGGGATGGCGGGAGCAAGAGACCCAGTACTTC. The gene calls are TRBV7-8 and TRBJ2-5; the match to TRBD2 covers 7 bases. The ends lost 4 bases at V and 2 bases at J; junction bases unmatched: 7. This CDR3 is 15 amino acids long. CDR1 is SGHVS and CDR2 is FQNEAQ in the germline V gene.

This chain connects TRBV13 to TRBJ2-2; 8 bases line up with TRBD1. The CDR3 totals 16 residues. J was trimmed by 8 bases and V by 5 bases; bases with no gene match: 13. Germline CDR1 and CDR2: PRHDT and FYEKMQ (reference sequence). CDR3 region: CASSTRTGFNEGELFF. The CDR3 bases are TGTGCCAGCAGCACCCGGACAGGGTTTAACGAGGGGGAGCTGTTTTTT.

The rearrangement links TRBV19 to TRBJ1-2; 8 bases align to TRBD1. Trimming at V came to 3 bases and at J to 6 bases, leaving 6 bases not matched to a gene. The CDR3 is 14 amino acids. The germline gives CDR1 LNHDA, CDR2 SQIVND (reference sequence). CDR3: CASSIGAGGDGYTF. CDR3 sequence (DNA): TGTGCCAGTAGTATCGGAGCAGGGGGCGATGGCTACACCTTC.

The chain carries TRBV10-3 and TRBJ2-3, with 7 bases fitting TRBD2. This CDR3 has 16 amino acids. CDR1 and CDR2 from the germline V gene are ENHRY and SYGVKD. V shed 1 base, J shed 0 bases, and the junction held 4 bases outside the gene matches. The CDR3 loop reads CAISELASGSTDTQYF. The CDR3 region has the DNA TGTGCCATCAGTGAGTTGGCTAGCGGTAGCACAGATACGCAGTATTTT.

The CDR3 DNA reads TGTGCCAGCAGCCCCCCGGCGGGGGAGACCCAGTACTTC. This gives the protein CASSPPAGETQYF. This sequence joins TRBV7-2 and TRBJ2-5; maybe TRBD2 (6 bases). V was pared by 5 bases and J by 5 bases, with 12 bases between. CDR3 size: 13 residues. Germline loops: CDR1 SGHTA, CDR2 FQGNSA.

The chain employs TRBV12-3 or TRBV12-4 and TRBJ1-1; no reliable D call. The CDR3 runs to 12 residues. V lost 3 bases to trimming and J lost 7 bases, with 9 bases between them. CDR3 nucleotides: TGTGCCAGCAGTTTTTTGGGCGATGAAGCTTTCTTT. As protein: CASSFLGDEAFF.

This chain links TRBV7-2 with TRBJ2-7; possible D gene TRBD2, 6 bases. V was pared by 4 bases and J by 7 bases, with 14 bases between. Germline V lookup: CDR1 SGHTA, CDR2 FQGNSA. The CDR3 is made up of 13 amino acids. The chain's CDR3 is CASSSRESWEQYF. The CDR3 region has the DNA TGTGCCAGCAGCTCCCGGGAGTCTTGGGAGCAGTACTTC.

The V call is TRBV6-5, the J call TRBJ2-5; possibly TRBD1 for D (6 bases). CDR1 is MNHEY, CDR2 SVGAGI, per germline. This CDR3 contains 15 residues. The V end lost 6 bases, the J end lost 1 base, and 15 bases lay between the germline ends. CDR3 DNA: TGTGCCAGCAGCAGGGGCTTGTTCGGCCAAGAGACCCAGTACTTC. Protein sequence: CASSRGLFGQETQYF.

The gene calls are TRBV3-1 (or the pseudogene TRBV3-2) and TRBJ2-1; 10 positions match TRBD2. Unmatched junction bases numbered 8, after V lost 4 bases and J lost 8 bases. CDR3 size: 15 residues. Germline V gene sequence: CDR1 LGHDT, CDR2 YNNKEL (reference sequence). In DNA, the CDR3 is TGTGCCAGCAGCCGCAGCGGGGGGGCGTTCCATGAGCAGTTCTTC. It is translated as CASSRSGGAFHEQFF.

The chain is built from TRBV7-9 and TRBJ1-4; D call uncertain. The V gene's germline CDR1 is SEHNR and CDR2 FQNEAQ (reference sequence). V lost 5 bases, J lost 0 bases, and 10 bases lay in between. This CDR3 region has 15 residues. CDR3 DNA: TGTGCCAGCAGCCCGAACAGAGCAACTAATGAAAAACTGTTTTTT. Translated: CASSPNRATNEKLFF.

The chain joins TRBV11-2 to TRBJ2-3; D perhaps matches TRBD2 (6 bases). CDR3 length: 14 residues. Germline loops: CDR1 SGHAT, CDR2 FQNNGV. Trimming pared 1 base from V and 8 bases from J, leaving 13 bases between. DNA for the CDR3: TGTGCCAGCAGCTTAGGTGTGCGGGATGTTACGCAGTATTTT. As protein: CASSLGVRDVTQYF.

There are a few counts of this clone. CDR3 region: CASSQEPSGGYNEQFF. The CDR3 DNA sequence: TGCGCCAGCAGCCAAGAACCCAGCGGGGGATACAATGAGCAGTTCTTC. The chain links TRBV4-3 to TRBJ2-1; 8 positions agree with TRBD2. The CDR3 is 16 amino acids. V lost 0 bases, J lost 4 bases, and 5 bases stayed unmatched. CDR1 is LGHNA and CDR2 is YSLEER in the germline V gene.

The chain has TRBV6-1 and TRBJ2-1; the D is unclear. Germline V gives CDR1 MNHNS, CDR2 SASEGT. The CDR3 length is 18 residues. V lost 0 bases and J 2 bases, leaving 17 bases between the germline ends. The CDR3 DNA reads TGTGCCAGCAGTGAAGCGGTAATGGGCAGTCTCCCCTACAATGAGCAGTTCTTC. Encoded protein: CASSEAVMGSLPYNEQFF.

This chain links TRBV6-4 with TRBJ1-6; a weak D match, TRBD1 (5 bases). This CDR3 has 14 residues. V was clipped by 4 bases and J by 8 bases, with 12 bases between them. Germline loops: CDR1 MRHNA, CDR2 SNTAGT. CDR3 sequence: CASSAAQGDSPLHF. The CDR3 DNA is TGTGCCAGCAGTGCGGCTCAGGGTGATTCACCCCTCCACTTT.

The CDR3, as DNA: TGCGCCAGCACCCGGGACAGAAGCAATCAGCCCCAGCATTTT. Translation: CASTRDRSNQPQHF. The V call is TRBV10-2, the J call TRBJ1-5, with 7 bases identical to TRBD1. Germline V gene sequence: CDR1 WSHSY, CDR2 SAAADI. V dropped 7 bases and J dropped 1; count of bases not matched to a gene: 4. The CDR3 covers 14 residues.

CDR3 protein: CASSLGRGTEAFF. The DNA for the CDR3 is TGTGCCAGCAGCTTAGGCAGGGGCACTGAAGCTTTCTTT. The chain combines TRBV11-2 with TRBJ1-1, with TRBD1 as a possible D gene (6 bases). The V gene lost 1 base and the J gene lost 4 bases, with 7 bases spanning the gap. The CDR3 consists of 13 residues. Per germline, CDR1 SGHAT and CDR2 FQNNGV.

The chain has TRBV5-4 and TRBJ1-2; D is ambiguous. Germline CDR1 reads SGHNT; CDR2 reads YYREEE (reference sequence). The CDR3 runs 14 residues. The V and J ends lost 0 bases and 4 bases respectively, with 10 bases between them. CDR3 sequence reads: CASSLGSGIYGYTF. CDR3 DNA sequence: TGTGCCAGCAGCTTGGGGTCAGGAATCTATGGCTACACCTTC.

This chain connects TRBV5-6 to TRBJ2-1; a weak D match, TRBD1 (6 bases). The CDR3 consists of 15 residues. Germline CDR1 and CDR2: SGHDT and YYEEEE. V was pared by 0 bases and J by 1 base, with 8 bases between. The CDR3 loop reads CASSLVGASYNEQFF. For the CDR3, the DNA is TGTGCCAGCAGCTTGGTGGGGGCTTCCTACAATGAGCAGTTCTTC.

CDR3 sequence (DNA): TGTGCCAGCAGGGTGGGGCCAGCGTCCGCCGAGCAGTACTTC. Translating it yields CASRVGPASAEQYF. This sequence joins TRBV27 and TRBJ2-7; possible D gene TRBD1, 5 bases. Germline CDR1 is MNHEY and CDR2 is SMNVEV (reference sequence). CDR3 length: 14 amino acids. The V and J ends lost 6 bases and 6 bases respectively, with 18 bases between them.

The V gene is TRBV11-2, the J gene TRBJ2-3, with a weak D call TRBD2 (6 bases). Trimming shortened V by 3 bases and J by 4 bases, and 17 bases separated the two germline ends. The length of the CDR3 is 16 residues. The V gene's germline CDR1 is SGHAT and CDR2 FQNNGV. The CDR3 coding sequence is TGTGCCAGCAGCTTTACGACTAGTCCCTTGCCAGATACGCAGTATTTT. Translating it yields CASSFTTSPLPDTQYF.

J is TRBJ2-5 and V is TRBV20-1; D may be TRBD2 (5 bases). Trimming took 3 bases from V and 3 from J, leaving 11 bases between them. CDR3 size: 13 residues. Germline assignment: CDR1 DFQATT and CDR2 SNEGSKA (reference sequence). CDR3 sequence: CSASLAGEETQYF. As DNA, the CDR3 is TGCAGTGCTAGTCTCGCGGGCGAAGAGACCCAGTACTTC.